Described below is a single T cell receptor (beta chain) sequence and its context. Its antigen remains unidentified. V lost 0 bases to trimming and J lost 3 bases; unmatched junction nucleotides: 4. Germline lookup yields CDR1 SGDLS and CDR2 YYNGEE. The CDR3 is 17 residues long. TCRdb's copy holds only in-frame clones and misses some; the assay was immunoSEQ multiplex PCR. The table lists fewer than 80,000 clones, around 84% of them singletons. This sample is drawn from a study of T cell clones after liver transplantation. Overall study: TCRbeta sequencing after a pre-transplant mixed lymphocyte reaction identified graft-donor-reactive clones, later tracked in post-transplant blood. Three of the eight recipients were HCV-positive; the rest had non-autoimmune, non-viral transplant indications.

Notes on the study in general: The donor-reactive repertoire was only partly measurable in a couple of subjects, lacking donor cells.

CD3+CD4+ and CD3+CD8+ cells were FACS-sorted from thawed unstimulated PBMCs. The material was CD4+ T cells from blood, obtained around 50 months after liver transplant. The receptor's source is a human patient who received a liver transplant. The graft donor may be the source of some T cells. This chain links TRBV9 with TRBJ2-6, with TRBD1 identical over 9 bases. In DNA form, the CDR3 reads TGTGCCAGCAGCGTAGGGACAGGGGTCAGTGGGGCCAACGTCCTGACTTTC. Amino acid sequence: CASSVGTGVSGANVLTF.